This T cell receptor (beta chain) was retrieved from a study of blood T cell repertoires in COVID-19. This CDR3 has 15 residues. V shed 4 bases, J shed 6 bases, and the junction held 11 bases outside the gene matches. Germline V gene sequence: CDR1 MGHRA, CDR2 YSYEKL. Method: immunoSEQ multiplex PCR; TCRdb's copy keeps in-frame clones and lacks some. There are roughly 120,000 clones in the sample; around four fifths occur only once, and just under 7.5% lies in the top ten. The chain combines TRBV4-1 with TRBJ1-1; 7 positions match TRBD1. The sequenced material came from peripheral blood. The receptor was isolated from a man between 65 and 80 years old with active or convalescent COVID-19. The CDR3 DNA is TGCGCCAGCAGCCCAAACAGGGGACCCCCCCCTGAAGCTTTCTTT. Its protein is CASSPNRGPPPEAFF.